Listed here is a single TCR beta chain. Antigen specificity is unknown. CDR1 is SGHVS and CDR2 is FQNEAQ in the germline V gene. The ends lost 7 bases at V and 4 bases at J; junction bases unmatched: 11. The CDR3 loop spans 16 amino acids. This entry belongs to a study of T-cell memory formation after mild COVID-19. Overall study results and limits: Pre-infection memory already had some responding clones, implying cross-reactive memory joined. The main location of contracting CD4+ clones was CM and EM, and that of contracting CD8+ clones was EMRA.

TCRdb itself ran the 5' RACE reads through MiXCR, one entry per CDR3 protein. Of approximately 490,000 distinct CDR3 sequences in the sample, roughly 21% were seen once. The clonotype comes from an adult woman who had mild COVID-19 (a few samples of this study predate the infection). Cell type and time point are not known. The chain carries TRBV7-8 and TRBJ1-1; 11 bases map to TRBD1. Sequencing was done on a sample of PBMCs or a T cell subset sorted from them (not recorded which). DNA of the CDR3: TGTGCCAGCACCCCCCGGGACAGGGGGGGTGTCACTGAAGCTTTCTTT. Protein product: CASTPRDRGGVTEAFF. The full variable domain, completed using reference TRBV7-8 and TRBJ1-1, is GAGVSQSPRYKVAKRGQDVALRCDPISGHVSLFWYQQALGQGPEFLTYFQNEAQLDKSGLPSDRFFAERPEGSVSTLKIQRTQQEDSAVYLCASTPRDRGGVTEAFFGQGTRLTVV.